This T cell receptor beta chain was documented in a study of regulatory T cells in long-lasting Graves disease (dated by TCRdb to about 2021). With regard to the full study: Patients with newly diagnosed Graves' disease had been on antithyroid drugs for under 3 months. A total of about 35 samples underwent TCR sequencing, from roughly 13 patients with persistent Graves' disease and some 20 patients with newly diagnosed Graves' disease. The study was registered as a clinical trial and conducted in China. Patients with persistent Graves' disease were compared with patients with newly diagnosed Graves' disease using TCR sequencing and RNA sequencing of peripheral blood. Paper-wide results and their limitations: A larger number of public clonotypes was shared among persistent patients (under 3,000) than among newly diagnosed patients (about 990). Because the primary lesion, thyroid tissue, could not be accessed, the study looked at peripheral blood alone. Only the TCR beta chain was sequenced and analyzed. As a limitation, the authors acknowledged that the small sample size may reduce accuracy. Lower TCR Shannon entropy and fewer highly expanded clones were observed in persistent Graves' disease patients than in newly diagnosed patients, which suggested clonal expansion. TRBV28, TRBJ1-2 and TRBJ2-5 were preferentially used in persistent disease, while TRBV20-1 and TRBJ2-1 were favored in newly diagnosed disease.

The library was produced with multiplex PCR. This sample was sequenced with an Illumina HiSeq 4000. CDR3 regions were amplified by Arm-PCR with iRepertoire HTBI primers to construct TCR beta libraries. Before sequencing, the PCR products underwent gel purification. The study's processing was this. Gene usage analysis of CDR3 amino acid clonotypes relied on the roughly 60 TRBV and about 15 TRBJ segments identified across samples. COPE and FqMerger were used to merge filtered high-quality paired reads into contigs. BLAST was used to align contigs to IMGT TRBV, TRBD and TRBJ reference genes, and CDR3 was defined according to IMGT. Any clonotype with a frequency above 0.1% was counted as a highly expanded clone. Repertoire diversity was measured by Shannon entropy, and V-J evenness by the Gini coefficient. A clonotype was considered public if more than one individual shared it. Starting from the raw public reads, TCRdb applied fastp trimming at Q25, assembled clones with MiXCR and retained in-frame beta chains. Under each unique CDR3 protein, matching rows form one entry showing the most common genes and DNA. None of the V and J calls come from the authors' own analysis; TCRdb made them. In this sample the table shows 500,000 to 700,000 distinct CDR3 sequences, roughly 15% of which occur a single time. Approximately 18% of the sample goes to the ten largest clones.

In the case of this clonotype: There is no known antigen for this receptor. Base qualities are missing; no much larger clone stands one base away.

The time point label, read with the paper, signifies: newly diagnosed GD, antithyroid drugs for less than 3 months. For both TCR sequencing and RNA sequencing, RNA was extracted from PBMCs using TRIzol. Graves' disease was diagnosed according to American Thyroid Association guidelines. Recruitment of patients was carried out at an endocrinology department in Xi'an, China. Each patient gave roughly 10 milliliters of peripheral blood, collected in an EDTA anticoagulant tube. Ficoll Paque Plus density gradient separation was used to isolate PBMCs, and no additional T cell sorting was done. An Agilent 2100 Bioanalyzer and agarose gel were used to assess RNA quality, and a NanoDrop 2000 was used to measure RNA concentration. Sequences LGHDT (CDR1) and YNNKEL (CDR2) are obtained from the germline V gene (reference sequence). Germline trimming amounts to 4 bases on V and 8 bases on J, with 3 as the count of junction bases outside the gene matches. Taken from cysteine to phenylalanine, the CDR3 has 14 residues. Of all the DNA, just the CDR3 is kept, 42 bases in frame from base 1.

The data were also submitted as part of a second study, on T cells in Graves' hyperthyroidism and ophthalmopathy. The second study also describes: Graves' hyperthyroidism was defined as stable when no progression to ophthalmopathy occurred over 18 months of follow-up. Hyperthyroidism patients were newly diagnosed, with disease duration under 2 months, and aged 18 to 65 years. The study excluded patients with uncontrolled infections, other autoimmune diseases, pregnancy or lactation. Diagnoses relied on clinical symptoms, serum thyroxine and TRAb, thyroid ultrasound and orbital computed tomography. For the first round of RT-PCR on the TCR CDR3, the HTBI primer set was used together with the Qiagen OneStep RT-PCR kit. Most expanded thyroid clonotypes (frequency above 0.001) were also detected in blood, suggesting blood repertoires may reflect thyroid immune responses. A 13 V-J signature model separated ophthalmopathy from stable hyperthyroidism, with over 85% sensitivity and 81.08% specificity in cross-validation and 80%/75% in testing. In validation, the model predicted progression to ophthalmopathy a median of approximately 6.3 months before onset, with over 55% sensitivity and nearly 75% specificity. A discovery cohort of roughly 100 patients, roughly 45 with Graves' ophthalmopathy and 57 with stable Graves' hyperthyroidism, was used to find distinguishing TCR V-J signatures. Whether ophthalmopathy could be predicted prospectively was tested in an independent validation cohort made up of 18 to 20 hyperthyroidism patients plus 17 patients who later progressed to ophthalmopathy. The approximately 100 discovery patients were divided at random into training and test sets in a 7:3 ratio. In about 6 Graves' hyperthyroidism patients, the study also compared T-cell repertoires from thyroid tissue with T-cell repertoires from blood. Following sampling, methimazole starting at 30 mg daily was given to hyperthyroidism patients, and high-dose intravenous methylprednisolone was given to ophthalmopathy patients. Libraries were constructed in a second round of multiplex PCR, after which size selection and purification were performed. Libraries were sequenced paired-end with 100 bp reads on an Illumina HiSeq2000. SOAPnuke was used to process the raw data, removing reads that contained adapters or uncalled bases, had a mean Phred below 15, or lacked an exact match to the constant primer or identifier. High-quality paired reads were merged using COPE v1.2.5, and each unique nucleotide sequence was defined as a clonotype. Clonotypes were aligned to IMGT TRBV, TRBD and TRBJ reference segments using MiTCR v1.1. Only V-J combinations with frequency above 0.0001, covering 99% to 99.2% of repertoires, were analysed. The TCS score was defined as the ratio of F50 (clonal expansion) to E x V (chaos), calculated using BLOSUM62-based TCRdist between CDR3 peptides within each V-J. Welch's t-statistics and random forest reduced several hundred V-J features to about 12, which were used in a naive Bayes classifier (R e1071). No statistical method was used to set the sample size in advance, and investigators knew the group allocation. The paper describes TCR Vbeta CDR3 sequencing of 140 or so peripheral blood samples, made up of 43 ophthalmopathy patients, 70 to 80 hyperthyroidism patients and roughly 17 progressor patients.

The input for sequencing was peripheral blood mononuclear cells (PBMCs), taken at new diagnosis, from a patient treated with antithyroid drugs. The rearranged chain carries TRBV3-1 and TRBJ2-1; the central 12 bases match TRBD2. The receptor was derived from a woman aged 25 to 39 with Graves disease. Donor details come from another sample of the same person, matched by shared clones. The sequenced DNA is TGTGCCAGCAGCCCACTAGCGGGAGGATATGAGCAGTTCTTC. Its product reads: CASSPLAGGYEQFF.